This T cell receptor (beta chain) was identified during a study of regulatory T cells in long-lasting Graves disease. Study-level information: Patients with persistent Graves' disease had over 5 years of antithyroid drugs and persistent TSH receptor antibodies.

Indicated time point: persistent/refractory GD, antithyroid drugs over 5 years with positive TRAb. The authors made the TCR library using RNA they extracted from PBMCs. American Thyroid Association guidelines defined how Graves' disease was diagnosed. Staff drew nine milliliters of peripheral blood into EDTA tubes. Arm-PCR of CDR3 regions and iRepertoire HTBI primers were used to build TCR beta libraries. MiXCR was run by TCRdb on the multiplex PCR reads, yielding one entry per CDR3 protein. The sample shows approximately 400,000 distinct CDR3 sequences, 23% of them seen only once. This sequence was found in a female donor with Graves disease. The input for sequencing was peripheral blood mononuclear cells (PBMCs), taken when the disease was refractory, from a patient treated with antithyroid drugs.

The CDR3 coding sequence is TGCGCCAGCAGCCAAGGAGGAGGTGGCGAGCAGTACTTC. The encoded protein is CASSQGGGGEQYF. The rearrangement uses TRBV4-3 and TRBJ2-7; TRBD2 might be the D (5 bases). In germline, CDR1 is LGHNA, CDR2 YSLEER. Trimming left V 1 base short and J 6 bases short, with 10 bases between. This CDR3 spans 13 amino acids.